A single sample is the source of the 28 T cell receptor beta chains below, sequenced in a study of CD8+ T cells in alopecia areata. The treatment denotes: oral pan-JAK inhibitor, 5-10 mg twice daily. TCR sequencing used cDNA made by reverse transcription of extracted RNA. Profiling relied on immunoSEQ multiplex PCR, and the TCRdb table lists in-frame clones only, not all of them. The repertoire holds 140,000 to 150,000 clones, about 59% seen once, with about a sixth in the top ten. The sample in question was CD8+ T cells sorted from blood, obtained at week 4, from a patient treated with tofacitinib. These receptors were collected from a human donor with alopecia areata.

The chain couples TRBV25-1 to TRBJ2-5; TRBD2 agrees at 11 bases. V gave up 5 bases and J gave up 13 bases; unmatched junction bases: 15. This CDR3 spans 15 amino acids. Germline CDR1 MGHDK, CDR2 SYGVNS. The CDR3 DNA follows: TGTGCCAGCAGTCCTGCCGGGACTAGCGGTACTGATGGGTACTTC. Amino acids: CASSPAGTSGTDGYF.

V and J are TRBV4-1 and TRBJ2-7; D remains unclear. The V gene's germline CDR1 is MGHRA and CDR2 YSYEKL. V was pared by 3 bases and J by 4 bases, with 10 bases between. This CDR3 is 13 amino acids long. CDR3 nucleotides: TGCGCCAGCAGCCAGGCGGAACTTTACGAGCAGTACTTC. The encoded protein is CASSQAELYEQYF.

The J gene is TRBJ1-2, the V gene TRBV6-5; 7 bases agree with TRBD1. The V segment lost 4 bases and the J segment 4 bases; nucleotides outside the gene matches: 12. This CDR3 contains 16 residues. In germline, CDR1 is MNHEY, CDR2 SVGAGI. CDR3 nucleotides: TGTGCCAGCAGTTCCCCACTTAACCGGGACAGCTATGGCTACACCTTC. This codes for CASSSPLNRDSYGYTF.

V and J are TRBV7-9 and TRBJ2-5, with TRBD1 matching over 9 bases. V lost 5 bases, J lost 3 bases, and 4 bases stayed unmatched. CDR3 length: 14 residues. Germline V gene lookup returns CDR1 SEHNR and CDR2 FQNEAQ (reference sequence). CDR3 residues: CASSPWTGEETQYF. The CDR3 DNA reads as TGTGCCAGCAGCCCGTGGACAGGGGAAGAGACCCAGTACTTC.

This clone was observed a handful of times. V gene TRBV29-1 combines with J gene TRBJ2-1, with D possibly being TRBD2 (6 bases). Germline-derived CDR1 and CDR2 are SQVTM and ANQGSEA. The CDR3 is 14 amino acids. Deletions cut 5 bases from V and 2 bases from J, with 13 bases between. CDR3 nucleotide sequence: TGCAGCGTTTTAGCGGAGCCTCCCTACAATGAGCAGTTCTTC. It encodes CSVLAEPPYNEQFF.

The rearrangement uses TRBV6-1 and TRBJ2-5, with 8 bases identical to TRBD2. Per the germline V gene, CDR1 is MNHNS and CDR2 is SASEGT. This CDR3 has 13 residues. V was clipped by 5 bases and J by 3 bases; unmatched bases: 2. CDR3 DNA sequence: TGTGCCAGCAGTCTCGGGGGGGAAGAGACCCAGTACTTC. It is translated as CASSLGGEETQYF.

The chain has TRBV30 and TRBJ2-7, with 9 nucleotides matching TRBD1. Trimming at V came to 0 bases and at J to 7 bases, leaving 7 bases not matched to a gene. Looked up from germline, CDR1 is GTSNPN and CDR2 is SVGIG (reference sequence). The CDR3 runs 14 residues. CDR3 sequence: CAWSVQGAVEEQYF. In DNA form, the CDR3 reads TGTGCCTGGAGTGTACAGGGGGCGGTGGAGGAGCAGTACTTC.

A note on this clone: The sample holds other DNA sequences that translate to the same CDR3. The rearrangement uses TRBV5-1 and TRBJ1-1; 8 bases agree with TRBD1. The CDR3 is 14 amino acids. Germline V gene data show CDR1 as SGHRS and CDR2 as YFSETQ. Trimming took 4 bases from V and 4 from J; bases not matched to a gene: 6. The CDR3 loop reads CASSLDRGGTEAFF. The CDR3 DNA reads as TGCGCCAGCAGCCTCGACAGGGGCGGCACTGAAGCTTTCTTT.

V gene TRBV23-1 combines with J gene TRBJ2-3; 8 bases map to TRBD1. TRBV23-1 is classed as an ORF, of uncertain function. V was pared by 0 bases and J by 4 bases, with 6 bases of the junction left unmatched. CDR3 length equals 16 residues. The CDR3 spells CASSQSNVRGPDTQYF. The DNA of the CDR3 is TGCGCCAGCAGTCAATCGAATGTCAGGGGGCCAGATACGCAGTATTTT.

The chain combines TRBV6-5 with TRBJ2-7; 7 positions agree with TRBD1. CDR1 is MNHEY, CDR2 SVGAGI, per germline. The CDR3 consists of 15 residues. With V trimmed by 4 bases and J by 5 bases, 11 bases remained unmatched. This chain's CDR3 is CASSSEQGIDNEQYF. In nucleotides, the CDR3 is TGTGCCAGCAGTTCGGAACAGGGGATAGACAACGAGCAGTACTTC.

This chain links TRBV13 with TRBJ1-3; TRBD1 is a possible D gene (6 bases). Germline V gene lookup returns CDR1 PRHDT and CDR2 FYEKMQ (reference sequence). Trimming took 2 bases from V and 5 from J, leaving 13 bases between them. CDR3 size: 15 residues. The CDR3, as DNA: TGTGCCAGCAGCTTATCAGGGGACGGCAGAAACACCATATATTTT. It codes for CASSLSGDGRNTIYF.

The chain recombines TRBV2 with TRBJ2-5; 8 bases fit TRBD2. The J call may be wrong; the DNA end is better matched by TRBJ2-7. The CDR3 contains 15 residues. Per the germline V gene, CDR1 is SNHLY and CDR2 is FYNNEI. This CDR3 is CASSDWAGGFYEQYF. The CDR3 nucleotides read TGTGCCAGCAGTGATTGGGCGGGGGGATTTTACGAGCAGTACTTC.

V gene TRBV27 combines with J gene TRBJ1-1; D not certain. Per the germline V gene, CDR1 is MNHEY and CDR2 is SMNVEV (reference sequence). V was clipped by 1 base and J by 3 bases, with 12 bases between them. The CDR3 contains 15 residues. The CDR3 region is CASSLWYREDTEAFF. CDR3 nucleotide sequence: TGTGCCAGCAGTTTATGGTACAGAGAGGACACTGAAGCTTTCTTT.

This clone has more than one count but fewer than ten. The chain couples TRBV7-2 to TRBJ1-5, with a weak D call TRBD1 (6 bases). CDR3 length equals 15 residues. Per germline, CDR1 SGHTA and CDR2 FQGNSA. Trimming removed 1 base from V and 5 bases from J, with 12 bases in between. The CDR3, as DNA: TGTGCCAGCAGCTTAGGGTTTGCAGGGGATCAGCCCCAGCATTTT. Residues: CASSLGFAGDQPQHF.

J is TRBJ1-1 and V is TRBV25-1; 10 bases map to TRBD1. V shed 6 bases and J 3 bases; nucleotides not matched to a gene: 7. The CDR3 sequence is 15 residues long. The germline V gene has CDR1 MGHDK and CDR2 SYGVNS. The CDR3 spells CASRRQGALDTEAFF. DNA for the CDR3: TGTGCCAGCAGAAGACAGGGGGCGTTAGACACTGAAGCTTTCTTT.

The chain carries TRBV9 and TRBJ1-6; D call uncertain. The CDR3 sequence is 15 residues long. Per the germline V gene, CDR1 is SGDLS and CDR2 is YYNGEE. V was cut by 0 bases and J by 5 bases, with 9 bases left in between. CDR3 DNA sequence: TGTGCCAGCAGCGTAGTCGCACAAGATAATTCACCCCTCCACTTT. Translation gives CASSVVAQDNSPLHF.

CDR3 DNA sequence: TGTGCCAGCAGGGGGCTAGCGGGGGGCTGGGATACGCAGTATTTT. Translation gives CASRGLAGGWDTQYF. The genes are TRBV25-1 and TRBJ2-3; the match to TRBD2 covers 11 bases. Germline V gene lookup returns CDR1 MGHDK and CDR2 SYGVNS. This CDR3 is built from 15 residues. The J segment lost 6 bases and the V segment lost 6 bases, leaving 8 bases of the junction unmatched.

The rearrangement uses TRBV7-8 and TRBJ1-1, with D perhaps matching TRBD1 (6 bases). Trimming removed 1 base at V and 1 base at J, with 16 bases between. Germline CDR1 SGHVS, CDR2 FQNEAQ. This CDR3 has 17 amino acids. CDR3 amino acids: CASSLEGVVFPNTEAFF. The CDR3 bases are TGTGCCAGCAGCTTAGAGGGGGTAGTGTTTCCGAACACTGAAGCTTTCTTT. Full variable domain (outside the CDR3, taken from reference TRBV7-8 and TRBJ1-1): GAGVSQSPRYKVAKRGQDVALRCDPISGHVSLFWYQQALGQGPEFLTYFQNEAQLDKSGLPSDRFFAERPEGSVSTLKIQRTQQEDSAVYLCASSLEGVVFPNTEAFFGQGTRLTVV.

This chain connects TRBV4-2 to TRBJ2-1, with a weak D call TRBD2 (6 bases). Per germline, CDR1 LGHNA and CDR2 YNFKEQ. The V and J ends lost 1 base and 4 bases respectively, with 14 bases between them. This CDR3 spans 16 amino acids. The CDR3 region has the DNA TGTGCCAGCAGCCAAGGGTCGGGGACTTTGTACAATGAGCAGTTCTTC. It yields the protein CASSQGSGTLYNEQFF.

The chain carries TRBV7-9 and TRBJ1-1; no reliable D call. The CDR3 is made up of 13 amino acids. Trimming stripped 2 bases from V and 1 base from J, with 5 bases between. Germline assignment: CDR1 SEHNR and CDR2 FQNEAQ (reference sequence). CDR3 DNA: TGTGCCAGCAGCTTATCAGAGAACACTGAAGCTTTCTTT. Encoded protein: CASSLSENTEAFF.

The gene calls are TRBV29-1 and TRBJ1-1, with D hard to call. Germline values: CDR1 SQVTM, CDR2 ANQGSEA. The CDR3 has 11 residues. The germline V and J ends were trimmed by 6 bases and 1 base, with 6 bases remaining between them. This CDR3 is CSVDENTEAFF. DNA of the CDR3: TGCAGCGTCGACGAGAACACTGAAGCTTTCTTT.

This chain uses TRBV27 with TRBJ1-2; D perhaps matches TRBD1 (6 bases). The CDR3 has 14 amino acids. Germline-derived CDR1 and CDR2 are MNHEY and SMNVEV (reference sequence). Deletions cut 5 bases from V and 4 bases from J, with 14 bases between. The CDR3: CASSQTGPSYGYTF. As DNA, the CDR3 is TGTGCCAGCAGTCAGACAGGACCGAGCTATGGCTACACCTTC.

The chain is built from TRBV30 and TRBJ2-7; D may be TRBD2 (5 bases). The V and J ends lost 2 bases and 0 bases respectively, with 8 bases between them. Looked up from germline, CDR1 is GTSNPN and CDR2 is SVGIG (reference sequence). CDR3 length: 13 residues. This CDR3 is CAWSRRDSYEQYF. The CDR3, as DNA: TGTGCCTGGAGTAGACGGGACTCCTACGAGCAGTACTTC. Based on the CDR3 plus reference TRBV30 and TRBJ2-7, the full variable domain is SQTIHQWPATLVQPVGSPLSLECTVEGTSNPNLYWYRQAAGRGLQLLFYSVGIGQISSEVPQNLSASRPQDRQFILSSKKLLLSDSGFYLCAWSRRDSYEQYFGPGTRLTVT.

This clone was observed a few times. V and J are TRBV6-5 and TRBJ1-1; no firm D call. CDR3 length: 13 residues. Germline loops: CDR1 MNHEY, CDR2 SVGAGI. The V end was cut by 5 bases, the J end by 5 bases, with 12 bases between. CDR3 nucleotide sequence: TGTGCCAGCAGTCCCCTGGGATGGACTGAAGCTTTCTTT. The encoded protein is CASSPLGWTEAFF.

The chain joins TRBV13 to TRBJ1-3; D remains unclear. The CDR3 has 15 residues. Germline V gene data show CDR1 as PRHDT and CDR2 as FYEKMQ (reference sequence). Trimming took 5 bases from V and 0 from J, leaving 11 bases between them. CDR3 nucleotide sequence: TGTGCCAGCAGCCCGGACGGCCACTCTGGAAACACCATATATTTT. As protein: CASSPDGHSGNTIYF.

The chain has TRBV5-1 and TRBJ1-1; no firm D call. V was trimmed by 4 bases and J by 0 bases, leaving 10 bases between them. Germline assignment: CDR1 SGHRS and CDR2 YFSETQ. The CDR3 length is 14 residues. CDR3 region: CASSLVGLNTEAFF. The CDR3 DNA sequence: TGCGCCAGCAGCCTGGTAGGGCTGAACACTGAAGCTTTCTTT.

Written as DNA, the CDR3 is TGTGCCTGGAGTCTCCCGACAGACTCCTACGAGCAGTACTTC. It specifies CAWSLPTDSYEQYF. This rearrangement joins TRBV30 to TRBJ2-7; D may be TRBD1 (5 bases). V was trimmed by 2 bases and J by 0 bases, leaving 11 bases between them. The CDR3 sequence is 14 residues long. Per the germline V gene, CDR1 is GTSNPN and CDR2 is SVGIG (reference sequence).

The CDR3 DNA follows: TGTGCCAGCAACCCGACAGGGATCGGTGGGGCCAACGTCCTGACTTTC. This sequence encodes CASNPTGIGGANVLTF. V gene TRBV7-9 combines with J gene TRBJ2-6, with 7 bases aligning to TRBD1. CDR3 length equals 16 residues. The germline V gene has CDR1 SEHNR and CDR2 FQNEAQ (reference sequence). The V and J ends lost 7 bases and 3 bases, in that order; junction bases with no gene match: 9.